This passage covers 8 T cell receptor beta chains from one sample sequenced in a study of blood T cell repertoires in COVID-19 (dated by TCRdb to 2019 to 2021). The library was produced with the immunoSEQ multiplex PCR assay. TCRdb obtained this table from immuneACCESS and retained in-frame rearrangements with V and J assigned. These tables miss some clones; where compared with another copy, unresolved V genes account for less than half of the shortfall, and the remainder is unexplained. The sample table lists 200,000 to 250,000 clones, more than 80% of them with a count of one. Jointly, the top ten make up approximately 8% of the sample. Source material: peripheral blood. These receptors all come from an elderly woman with COVID-19, enrolled during active disease.

V usage is TRBV27 and J usage is TRBJ1-4; D perhaps matches TRBD1 (5 bases). V was cut by 6 bases and J by 5 bases, with 13 bases left in between. The germline CDR1 and CDR2 sequences are MNHEY and SMNVEV (reference sequence). The CDR3 covers 14 residues. The DNA of the CDR3 is TGTGCCAGCAGCCTAAACGGGGGAAATGAAAAACTGTTTTTT. It yields the protein CASSLNGGNEKLFF.

This clone was observed a handful of times. The V call is TRBV5-1, the J call TRBJ2-2; a weak D match, TRBD1 (5 bases). Germline loops: CDR1 SGHRS, CDR2 YFSETQ. This CDR3 has 15 residues. V lost 4 bases to trimming and J lost 0 bases, with 10 bases between them. The CDR3 nucleotides read TGCGCCAGCAGCCAAGGGGTGTCGAACACCGGGGAGCTGTTTTTT. Its translation: CASSQGVSNTGELFF. Drawing the rest from reference TRBV5-1 and TRBJ2-2, the complete variable domain is KAGVTQTPRYLIKTRGQQVTLSCSPISGHRSVSWYQQTPGQGLQFLFEYFSETQRNKGNFPGRFSGRQFSNSRSEMNVSTLELGDSALYLCASSQGVSNTGELFFGEGSRLTVL.

This clone occurred a few times. This rearrangement joins TRBV5-1 to TRBJ1-4; D might be TRBD1 (5 bases). Germline V gene data show CDR1 as SGHRS and CDR2 as YFSETQ. Trimming shortened V by 0 bases and J by 8 bases, and 11 bases separated the two germline ends. This CDR3 has 14 residues. The CDR3 sequence is CASSLEGSGEKLFF. In nucleotides, the CDR3 is TGCGCCAGCAGCTTGGAGGGGAGCGGGGAAAAACTGTTTTTT. Using reference TRBV5-1 and TRBJ1-4 for the parts outside the CDR3, the full variable domain is KAGVTQTPRYLIKTRGQQVTLSCSPISGHRSVSWYQQTPGQGLQFLFEYFSETQRNKGNFPGRFSGRQFSNSRSEMNVSTLELGDSALYLCASSLEGSGEKLFFGSGTQLSVL.

The gene calls are TRBV5-1 and TRBJ2-7, with 13 bases matching TRBD2. CDR3 length: 20 residues. Germline CDR1 SGHRS, CDR2 YFSETQ. With V trimmed by 4 bases and J by 0 bases, 16 bases remained unmatched. CDR3 nucleotide sequence: TGCGCCAGCAGCAATTGGGGGGGCAAGGGACTAGCGGGAAGCTCCTACGAGCAGTACTTC. Protein sequence: CASSNWGGKGLAGSSYEQYF. The variable domain in full, with the rest retrieved from reference TRBV5-1 and TRBJ2-7, is KAGVTQTPRYLIKTRGQQVTLSCSPISGHRSVSWYQQTPGQGLQFLFEYFSETQRNKGNFPGRFSGRQFSNSRSEMNVSTLELGDSALYLCASSNWGGKGLAGSSYEQYFGPGTRLTVT.

This chain links TRBV5-1 with TRBJ2-1; 9 bases align to TRBD2. Germline V gives CDR1 SGHRS, CDR2 YFSETQ. The CDR3 sequence is 17 residues long. Trimming cost V 6 bases and J 7 bases; bases outside gene matches: 17. CDR3 residues: CASIGFGEAGGTNEQFF. For the CDR3, the DNA is TGCGCCAGCATCGGGTTTGGAGAAGCGGGAGGTACGAATGAGCAGTTCTTC. The full variable domain, completed using reference TRBV5-1 and TRBJ2-1, is KAGVTQTPRYLIKTRGQQVTLSCSPISGHRSVSWYQQTPGQGLQFLFEYFSETQRNKGNFPGRFSGRQFSNSRSEMNVSTLELGDSALYLCASIGFGEAGGTNEQFFGPGTRLTVL.

The chain links TRBV5-1 to TRBJ2-7, with a weak D call TRBD1 (6 bases). V shed 0 bases and J shed 6 bases, with 7 bases lying between them. The germline CDR1 and CDR2 sequences are SGHRS and YFSETQ. The CDR3 has 12 residues. CDR3: CASSLDRAEQYF. Written as DNA, the CDR3 is TGCGCCAGCAGCTTGGACAGGGCCGAGCAGTACTTC.

V gene TRBV6-9 combines with J gene TRBJ1-6, with D possibly matching TRBD1 (5 bases). CDR3 size: 12 residues. Germline values: CDR1 MNHGY, CDR2 SVAAGI. Trimming took off 8 bases at V and 6 bases at J, with 8 bases between the two ends. The CDR3: CASGGFNSPLHF. For the CDR3, the DNA is TGTGCCAGCGGGGGGTTTAATTCACCCCTCCACTTT.

The rearrangement uses TRBV3-1 (or the pseudogene TRBV3-2) and TRBJ2-7; D is undetermined. The length of the CDR3 is 11 residues. Germline-derived CDR1 and CDR2 are LGHDT and YNNKEL (reference sequence). The V gene lost 4 bases and the J gene lost 7 bases, with 8 bases spanning the gap. The CDR3 is CASSRVEEQYF. The CDR3, as DNA: TGTGCCAGCAGCCGAGTAGAGGAGCAGTACTTC.